Detailed here is one T cell receptor beta chain. Its antigen is still unknown. Base qualities were left out, and no much larger clone turns up one base away. Other DNA variants within this sample encode the same CDR3. Library construction relied on the immunoSEQ multiplex PCR assay. In its TCRdb copy, this immuneACCESS table keeps in-frame sequences only and misses some clones. Where compared with another copy, unresolved V genes explain less than half of these, and the others have no known cause. This sample comprises around 150,000 clones, 85% to 90% of them detected only once. About 12% of the sample belongs to the ten largest clones. This sample stems from a study of control samples from healthy donors and cancer patients (dated by TCRdb to between 2020 and 2021). CDR3 length: 14 amino acids, cysteine to phenylalanine. This entry keeps only the CDR3 DNA: 42 bases, framed from base 1. V is shortened by 1 base, J by 7 bases, and the region joining them spans 10 bases. The CDR1 and CDR2 encoded by the germline V gene are MGHRA and YSYEKL.

This chain joins TRBV4-1 to TRBJ1-4; the D segment could be TRBD1, given 6 matching bases. Sequencing was performed on blood. This clonotype was sampled from a man aged 30 to 45 in good health. The CDR3 region has the sequence CASSQGGLGEKLFF. The DNA is TGCGCCAGCAGCCAAGGGGGGCTTGGTGAAAAACTGTTTTTT.